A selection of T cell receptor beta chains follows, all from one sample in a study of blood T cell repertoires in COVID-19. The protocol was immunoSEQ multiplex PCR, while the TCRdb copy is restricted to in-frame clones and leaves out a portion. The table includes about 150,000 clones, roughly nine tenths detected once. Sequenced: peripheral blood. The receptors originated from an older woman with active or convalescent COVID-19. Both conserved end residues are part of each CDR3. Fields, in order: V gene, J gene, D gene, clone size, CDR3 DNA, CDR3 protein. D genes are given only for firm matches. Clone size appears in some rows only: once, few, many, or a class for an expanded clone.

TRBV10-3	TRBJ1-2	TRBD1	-	TGTGCCACCCAGAACAGGGGGCACAGGAACTATGGCTACACCTTC	CATQNRGHRNYGYTF
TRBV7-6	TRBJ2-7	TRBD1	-	TGTGCCAGCAGCTTCACAGGGGAAGGTGGCGAGCAGTACTTC	CASSFTGEGGEQYF
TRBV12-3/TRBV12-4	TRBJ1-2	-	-	TGTGCCAGCAGCAAAGACAGCTATGGCTACACCTTC	CASSKDSYGYTF
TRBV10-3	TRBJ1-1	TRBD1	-	TGTGCCATCAGTAAACAGGGGGCTCCAAACACTGAAGCTTTCTTT	CAISKQGAPNTEAFF
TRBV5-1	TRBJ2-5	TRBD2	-	TGCGCCAGCAGCCAATTAGCGGGGGGTAAACCTATCCAAGAGACCCAGTACTTC	CASSQLAGGKPIQETQYF
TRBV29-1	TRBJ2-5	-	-	TGCAGCGTGGAAACAGGTAGCACAGACCAAGAGACCCAGTACTTC	CSVETGSTDQETQYF
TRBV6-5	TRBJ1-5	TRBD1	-	TGTGCCAGCAGTCTCGACAGGGGTAATCAGCCCCAGCATTTT	CASSLDRGNQPQHF
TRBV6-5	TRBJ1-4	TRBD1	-	TGTGCCAGCAGTTACGCGGACAGGGGGGATGAAAAACTGTTTTTT	CASSYADRGDEKLFF
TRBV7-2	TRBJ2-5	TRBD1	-	TGTGCCAGCAGCCCCCGGACAGGGTATTTCGAGACCCAGTACTTC	CASSPRTGYFETQYF
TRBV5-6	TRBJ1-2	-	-	TGTGCCAGCAGCTTGGAGCTAGTGGATTCTAACTATGGCTACACCTTC	CASSLELVDSNYGYTF
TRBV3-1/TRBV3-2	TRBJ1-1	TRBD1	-	TGTGCCAGCAGCCCGTCGACAGGGGGGACTGAAGCTTTCTTT	CASSPSTGGTEAFF
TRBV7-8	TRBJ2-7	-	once	TGTGCCAGCAGCTTAGCCCAGGGGCCCCGGGAGCAGTACTTC	CASSLAQGPREQYF
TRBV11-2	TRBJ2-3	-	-	TGTGCCAGCAGCTTAGAATTTCTGAGTAACACAGATACGCAGTATTTT	CASSLEFLSNTDTQYF
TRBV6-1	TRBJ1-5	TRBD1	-	TGTGCCAGCAGTGATGGGGCGGGACAGGGGATTTATAGCAATCAGCCCCAGCATTTT	CASSDGAGQGIYSNQPQHF
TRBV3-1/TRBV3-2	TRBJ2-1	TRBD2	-	TGTGCCAGCAGTCCGGTTGAGCGGGGGGCATCAATCCAGCAGTTCTTC	CASSPVERGASIQQFF
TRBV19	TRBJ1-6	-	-	TGTGCCAGTAGTACCGCACAGGGTTCCAATTCACCCCTCCACTTT	CASSTAQGSNSPLHF
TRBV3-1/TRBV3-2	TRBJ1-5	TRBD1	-	TGTGCCAGCAGCGGGGCCTGGACAGGGAGGGATGGAAGGCCCCAGCATTTT	CASSGAWTGRDGRPQHF
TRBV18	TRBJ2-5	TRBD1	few	TGTGCCAGCTCACCCAACAGGGGGTCTATCGGGACCCAGTACTTC	CASSPNRGSIGTQYF
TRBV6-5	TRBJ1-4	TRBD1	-	TGTGCCAGCAGTTCCCAGGGGGATGAAAAACTGTTTTTT	CASSSQGDEKLFF
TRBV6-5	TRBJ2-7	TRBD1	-	TGTGCCAGCAGTTTAACCATTGGGACAGGGGACGGCGAGCAGTACTTC	CASSLTIGTGDGEQYF
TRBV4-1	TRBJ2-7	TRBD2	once	TGCGCCAGCAGCCAAGCCGGGGGGACCTACGAGCAGTACTTC	CASSQAGGTYEQYF
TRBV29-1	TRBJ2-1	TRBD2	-	TGCAGCGTTGAAGGGTTGGTAGCGGGGGACCCCCTTAGGTCCTACAATGAGCAGTTCTTC	CSVEGLVAGDPLRSYNEQFF
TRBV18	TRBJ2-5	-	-	TGTGCCAGCTCACCACGTGCCCGAGGGGAGACCCAGTACTTC	CASSPRARGETQYF
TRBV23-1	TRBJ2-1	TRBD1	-	TGCGCCAGCAGTCTCGGGACAGTCCATTACAATGAGCAGTTCTTC	CASSLGTVHYNEQFF
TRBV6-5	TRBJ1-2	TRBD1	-	TGTGCCAGCAGGGAGACAGGGGTCTCTAACTATGGCTACACCTTC	CASRETGVSNYGYTF
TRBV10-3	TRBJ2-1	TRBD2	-	TGTGCCACAGGGGAGGGACTAGCAAGTTACAATGAGCAGTTCTTC	CATGEGLASYNEQFF
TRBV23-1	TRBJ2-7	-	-	TGCGCCACCCTGCAACCGGGGAATCACGAGCAGTACTTC	CATLQPGNHEQYF
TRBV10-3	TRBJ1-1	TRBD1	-	TGTGCCATACGACAGGGGACATCATTAAACACTGAAGCTTTCTTT	CAIRQGTSLNTEAFF
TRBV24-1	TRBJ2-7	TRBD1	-	TGTGCCACCAGTGTTAGGACAGGGGGCTCCTACGAGCAGTACTTC	CATSVRTGGSYEQYF
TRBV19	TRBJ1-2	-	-	TGTGCCAGTAGTATAGAGGGGGGCTATGGCTACACCTTC	CASSIEGGYGYTF
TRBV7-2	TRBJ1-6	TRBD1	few	TGTGCCAGCAGCGGGGGACAGGGGAGCAATTCACCCCTCCACTTT	CASSGGQGSNSPLHF
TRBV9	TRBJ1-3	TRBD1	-	TGTGCCAGCAGCGATGGGACAGGCGAAACCATATATTTT	CASSDGTGETIYF
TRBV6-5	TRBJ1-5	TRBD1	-	TGTGCCAGCAGTCCCGGGGACAGCGGCAATCAGCCCCAGCATTTT	CASSPGDSGNQPQHF
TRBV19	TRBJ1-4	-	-	TGTGCCAGTAGGGGGGGGCGTTTATCTGGAAAACTGTTTTTT	CASRGGRLSGKLFF
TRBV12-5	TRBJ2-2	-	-	TGTGCTAGTGGTTTGGGTGCGAACTTAAACACCGGGGAGCTGTTTTTT	CASGLGANLNTGELFF
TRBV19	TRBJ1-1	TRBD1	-	TGTGCCAGTAGTATGGGGACAGGGCTTAACGGAGCTTTCTTT	CASSMGTGLNGAFF
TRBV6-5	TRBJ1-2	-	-	TGTGCCAGCAGTTACGGTCTTGGGTTAGGGGGCTATGGCTACACCTTC	CASSYGLGLGGYGYTF
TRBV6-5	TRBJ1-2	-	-	TGTGCCAGCAGTTCCCCAAAGACAGTCTATGGCTACACCTTC	CASSSPKTVYGYTF
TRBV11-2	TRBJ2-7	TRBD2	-	TGTGCCAGCAGCTTAGAGGGGGGGTACCCCTACGAGCAGTACTTC	CASSLEGGYPYEQYF
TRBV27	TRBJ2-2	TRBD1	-	TGTGCCAGCAGTCACCGGACAGGGTTTACCGGGGAGCTGTTTTTT	CASSHRTGFTGELFF
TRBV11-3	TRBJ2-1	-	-	TGTGCCAGCAGCTTATCCAGCTCCTACAATGAGCAGTTCTTC	CASSLSSSYNEQFF
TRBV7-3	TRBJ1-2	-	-	TGTGCCAGCAGCGAACAAAGCGCTGGCTATGGCTACACCTTC	CASSEQSAGYGYTF